Listed below are T cell receptor beta chains from one sample, sequenced in a study of blood T cell repertoires in COVID-19. Here immunoSEQ multiplex PCR was the method, and the copy in TCRdb shows in-frame clones only, minus some. The table includes 340,000 or so clones, around 82% detected once. What was sequenced was peripheral blood. Source of these receptors: a man younger than 40 with active or convalescent COVID-19. Each CDR3 is given with its conserved first and last residue. The D gene is left open where the match is weak. For some rows the clone size is stated as once, few or many, or as a class when expanded; others skip it.

. | TRBJ2-2 | . | TRBV11-3 | TGTGCCAGCGCAGGGATGCGGAACACCGGGGAGCTGTTTTTT | CASAGMRNTGELFF
. | TRBJ2-2 | once | TRBV28 | TGTGCCAGCAGTTACTCCTTGGACAGACGTCCCGGGGAGCTGTTTTTT | CASSYSLDRRPGELFF
TRBD1 | TRBJ1-4 | . | TRBV2 | TGTGCCAGCAGGACAGGGGCCGGGAATGAAAAACTGTTTTTT | CASRTGAGNEKLFF
. | TRBJ2-1 | once | TRBV7-8 | TGTGCCAGCAGCTTAAGGACAATCAACTCCTACAATGAGCAGTTCTTC | CASSLRTINSYNEQFF
. | TRBJ2-7 | . | TRBV6-4 | TGTGCCAGCAGGAACATCCCCCGCGAGCAGTACTTC | CASRNIPREQYF
. | TRBJ2-5 | . | TRBV20-1 | TGCAGTGCGGGCCATGGAGAGACCCAGTACTTC | CSAGHGETQYF
. | TRBJ1-1 | . | TRBV11-3 | TGTGCCAGCAGCTTGACAGGTGTGAACACTGAAGCTTTCTTT | CASSLTGVNTEAFF
TRBD1 | TRBJ1-5 | . | TRBV6-1 | TGTGCCAGCAGTGAAGGCAGGGGGCAGCCCCAGCATTTT | CASSEGRGQPQHF
. | TRBJ1-4 | . | TRBV11-2 | TGTGCCAGCAGCTTATTCGCAGGACAATCCCTTGAAAAACTGTTTTTT | CASSLFAGQSLEKLFF
. | TRBJ2-7 | . | TRBV6-1 | TGTGCCAGCAGTGAAGAAGAGACATTGACCTACGAGCAGTACTTC | CASSEEETLTYEQYF
TRBD1 | TRBJ1-2 | . | TRBV23-1 | TGCGCCGGTCTTCACCGGGACAGGGCGTTATGGTTGAGCTATGGCTACACCTTC | CAGLHRDRALWLSYGYTF
. | TRBJ2-1 | once | TRBV9 | TGTGCCAGCAGCGTCGCTCTAAGCTCCTACAATGAGCAGTTCTTC | CASSVALSSYNEQFF
TRBD2 | TRBJ2-1 | . | TRBV6-5 | TGTGCCAGCAGTTACTCTAGCGGGAGGGGGCATGAGCAGTTCTTC | CASSYSSGRGHEQFF
. | TRBJ2-3 | . | TRBV12-3/TRBV12-4 | TGTGCCAGCGCACGAGGCACAGATACGCAGTATTTT | CASARGTDTQYF
TRBD1 | TRBJ1-1 | few | TRBV19 | TGTGCCAGTAGCCCACAGGGGTTCACTGAAGCTTTCTTT | CASSPQGFTEAFF
. | TRBJ1-2 | . | TRBV12-3/TRBV12-4 | TGTGCCAGCAGTTTAGGTGGACTCTATGGCTACACCTTC | CASSLGGLYGYTF
. | TRBJ1-1 | . | TRBV6-5 | TGTGCCAGCACACAACGAAGGAACACTGAAGCTTTCTTT | CASTQRRNTEAFF
. | TRBJ1-6 | . | TRBV6-6 | TGTGCCAGCAGTGTCCAGTATTATTCACCCCTCCACTTT | CASSVQYYSPLHF
TRBD2 | TRBJ2-1 | . | TRBV7-6 | TGTGCCAGCAGCTTCCGACTAGCGGAATACAATGAGCAGTTCTTC | CASSFRLAEYNEQFF
. | TRBJ2-6 | . | TRBV6-2/TRBV6-3 | TGTGCCAGCAGTTACGGAGCGCGCGGGGCCAACGTCCTGACTTTC | CASSYGARGANVLTF
. | TRBJ2-5 | . | TRBV6-5 | TGTGCCAGCAGTTACTCGGGCAGGGGTAGTGTGGAGACCCAGTACTTC | CASSYSGRGSVETQYF
TRBD2 | TRBJ2-3 | . | TRBV4-3 | TGCGCCAGCAGCCAAGAGAGGGGCGGGGGTGCAGATACGCAGTATTTT | CASSQERGGGADTQYF
. | TRBJ2-1 | . | TRBV4-3 | TGCGCCAGCAGCCCGCTGGGTACAGGGACCTACAATGAGCAGTTCTTC | CASSPLGTGTYNEQFF
. | TRBJ2-5 | . | TRBV15 | TGTGCCACCAGCAGCGGGTCCGTCGCGGAGACCCAGTACTTC | CATSSGSVAETQYF
TRBD2 | TRBJ2-5 | . | TRBV5-4 | TGTGCCAGCAGCTTGGGGACTAGCGGGGGGCAGACCCAGTACTTC | CASSLGTSGGQTQYF
. | TRBJ1-5 | . | TRBV6-5 | TGTGCCAGCAGTTTAGGGGTTGTGGGCAATCAGCCCCAGCATTTT | CASSLGVVGNQPQHF
. | TRBJ2-7 | few | TRBV4-3 | TGCGCCAGCAGCCAAGAGCTTGCGGGAATTATCTCCTACGAGCAGTACTTC | CASSQELAGIISYEQYF
TRBD1 | TRBJ1-5 | . | TRBV19 | TGTGCCAGTAGTTACGACAGGGGGCGCAATCAGCCCCAGCATTTT | CASSYDRGRNQPQHF
. | TRBJ1-2 | . | TRBV6-4 | TGTGCCAGCAGTGATAAAGGGGCCAGGGGTACCTATGGCTACACCTTC | CASSDKGARGTYGYTF
TRBD1 | TRBJ1-2 | few | TRBV4-2 | TGTGCCAGCAGCGCAACAGGGGGCTATGGCTACACCTTC | CASSATGGYGYTF
. | TRBJ2-5 | . | TRBV10-3 | TGTGCCATCAGTAGACACCAGCAAGAGACCCAGTACTTC | CAISRHQQETQYF
. | TRBJ1-3 | once | TRBV2 | TGTGCCAGCTTACTGGGTAGGAGTAACACCATATATTTT | CASLLGRSNTIYF
TRBD1 | TRBJ1-1 | few | TRBV30 | TGTGCCTGGATGACAGGGCTGAACACTGAAGCTTTCTTT | CAWMTGLNTEAFF
TRBD1 | TRBJ1-2 | . | TRBV5-1 | TGCGCCAGCAGCTACGGACAGGGGGCGCCCCAGGAAACCTTC | CASSYGQGAPQETF